The sequence of this T cell receptor beta chain was determined in a study of beta chain features in type 1 diabetes. CDR3 size: 15 residues. CDR1 and CDR2 from the germline V gene are KGHSH and LQKENI. V was clipped by 1 base and J by 3 bases, with 13 bases between them. A few counts support this clone. Expressed TCRB transcripts were sequenced, since all the RNA that had been isolated was reverse transcribed. Generated by immunoSEQ multiplex PCR, the TCRdb table keeps only in-frame clones and is missing some. The table includes under 950,000 clones, 15% to 20% detected once. Sequencing was done on a sample of naive CD4+ T cells from blood. The chain combines TRBV18 with TRBJ2-7; D unresolved. This sequence originates from a woman between 18 and 29 years old in good health. The CDR3 nucleotides are TGTGCCAGCTCACCACGGCAGGACGGCTACTACGAGCAGTACTTC. It encodes CASSPRQDGYYEQYF. Together with reference TRBV18 and TRBJ2-7, the CDR3 gives the full variable domain: NAGVMQNPRHLVRRRGQEARLRCSPMKGHSHVYWYRQLPEEGLKFMVYLQKENIIDESGMPKERFSAEFPKEGPSILRIQQVVRGDSAAYFCASSPRQDGYYEQYFGPGTRLTVT.